This T cell receptor beta chain was found in a study of blood T cell repertoires in COVID-19. The CDR3 has 14 amino acids. The V segment lost 5 bases and the J segment 6 bases; nucleotides outside the gene matches: 5. Germline V CDR1 and CDR2: MDHEN, SYDVKM. Authors' data handling: Amplification of reference gene primers was used by the study to estimate nucleated cell counts. Profiling relied on immunoSEQ multiplex PCR, and the TCRdb table lists in-frame clones only, not all of them. For V, J and clone size, that table is used; D and trimming come from the DNA. The sample lists more than 120,000 clones; around nine tenths were seen once.

Material for sequencing was peripheral blood. This sequence originates from a woman in her 50s with active or convalescent COVID-19. The chain recombines TRBV28 with TRBJ2-2; 8 bases align to TRBD1. CDR3 nucleotides: TGTGCCAGCAGTCGAGCAGGGGGCGCCGGGGAGCTGTTTTTT. Its translation: CASSRAGGAGELFF.